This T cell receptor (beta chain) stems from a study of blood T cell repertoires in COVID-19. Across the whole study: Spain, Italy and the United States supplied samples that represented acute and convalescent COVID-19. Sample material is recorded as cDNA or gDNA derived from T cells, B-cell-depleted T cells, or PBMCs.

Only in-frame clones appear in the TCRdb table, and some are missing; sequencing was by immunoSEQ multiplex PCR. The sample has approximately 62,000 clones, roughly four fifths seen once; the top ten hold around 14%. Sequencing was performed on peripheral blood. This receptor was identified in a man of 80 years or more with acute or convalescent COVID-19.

CDR3 nucleotides: TGTGCCAGCAGCATGACCGGGACAGGGGGAGCTTTCTTT. It codes for CASSMTGTGGAFF. This chain uses TRBV7-2 with TRBJ1-1, with 11 bases that match TRBD1. The CDR3 loop spans 13 amino acids. The V and J ends lost 5 bases and 10 bases, in that order; junction bases with no gene match: 6. Germline CDR1 SGHTA, CDR2 FQGNSA.